The present T cell receptor (beta chain) was sequenced within a study of blood T cell repertoires in COVID-19. Study details: The United States, Italy and Spain were the sources of the acute and convalescent COVID-19 samples. PBMCs, B-cell-depleted T cells, or T cells were the source of the cDNA or gDNA that made up the material.

Study processing details: Using reference gene primer amplification, nucleated cell counts were estimated. Measured with immunoSEQ multiplex PCR; TCRdb has only the in-frame clones, and not every one. The DNA was the basis for D and trimming; V, J and clone size are from that table. The repertoire holds around 98,000 clones, with roughly nine tenths as singletons. Trimming shortened V by 5 bases and J by 6 bases, and 13 bases separated the two germline ends. The CDR3 is 14 amino acids. Germline assignment: CDR1 SGHTA and CDR2 FQGTGA. Specimen: peripheral blood. V gene TRBV7-3 combines with J gene TRBJ2-2, with D possibly TRBD2 on 5 matching bases. The clonotype comes from a man in his 70s with acute or convalescent COVID-19. DNA for the CDR3: TGTGCCAGCAGCCCTAACGGGAATTCCGGGGAGCTGTTTTTT. Its translation is CASSPNGNSGELFF.